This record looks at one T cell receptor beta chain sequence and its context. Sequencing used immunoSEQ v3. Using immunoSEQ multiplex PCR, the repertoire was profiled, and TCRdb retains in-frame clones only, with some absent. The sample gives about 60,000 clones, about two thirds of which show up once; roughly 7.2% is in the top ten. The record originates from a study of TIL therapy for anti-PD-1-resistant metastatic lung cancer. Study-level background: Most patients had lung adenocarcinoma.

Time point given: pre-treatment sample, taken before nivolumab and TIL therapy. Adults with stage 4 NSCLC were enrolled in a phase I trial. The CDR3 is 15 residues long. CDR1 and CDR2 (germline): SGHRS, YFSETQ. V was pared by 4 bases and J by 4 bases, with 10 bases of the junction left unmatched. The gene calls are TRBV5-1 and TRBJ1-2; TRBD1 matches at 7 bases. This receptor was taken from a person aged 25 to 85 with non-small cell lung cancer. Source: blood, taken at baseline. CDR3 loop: CASSTERDSSYGYTF. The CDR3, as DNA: TGCGCCAGCAGCACCGAACGGGACAGCTCCTATGGCTACACCTTC.